This entry lists 14 T cell receptor beta chains sequenced from one sample in a study of beta chain features in type 1 diabetes. Points from the study as a whole: The study found moderately but significantly shorter TCRB CDR3s in all four CD4+ subsets of Type 1 diabetes patients.

These TCRs are of unknown antigen specificity. The whole isolated RNA underwent reverse transcription, so sequencing captured expressed TCRB transcripts. Assay used: immunoSEQ multiplex PCR; TCRdb lists only in-frame clones, some missing. The data show about 650,000 clones, roughly an eighth seen once. Sequencing was done on a sample of naive CD4+ T cells from blood. Receptors were obtained from a man aged 25-40 years with type 1 diabetes.

The chain is built from TRBV6-1 and TRBJ2-5; TRBD2 agrees at 8 bases. The CDR3 covers 13 residues. The J segment lost 9 bases and the V segment lost 11 bases, leaving 14 bases of the junction unmatched. Germline V lookup: CDR1 MNHNS, CDR2 SASEGT. DNA for the CDR3: TGTGCCCTAAATCGGGGGACTAGTGGTCCCCAGTACTTC. Protein sequence: CALNRGTSGPQYF.

In this sample, this clone turned up a few times. The chain has TRBV6-1 and TRBJ1-4; maybe TRBD1 (5 bases). The CDR3 is made up of 15 amino acids. Trimming shortened V by 7 bases and J by 5 bases, and 17 bases separated the two germline ends. The germline V gene encodes CDR1 MNHNS and CDR2 SASEGT. For the CDR3, the DNA is TGTGCCAGCACTCTTCGTCCCACAGGAAATGAAAAACTGTTTTTT. This sequence encodes CASTLRPTGNEKLFF.

The chain joins TRBV6-1 to TRBJ1-5; 7 positions agree with TRBD1. J lost 3 bases, V lost 2 bases, and 4 bases had no gene match. Germline-derived CDR1 and CDR2 are MNHNS and SASEGT. This CDR3 is built from 15 residues. CDR3 coding DNA: TGTGCCAGCAGTGAACCCAGGGGGTTCAATCAGCCCCAGCATTTT. It is translated as CASSEPRGFNQPQHF.

This sequence joins TRBV6-6 and TRBJ1-4; 7 positions agree with TRBD1. Germline V lookup: CDR1 MNHNY, CDR2 SVGAGI (reference sequence). The V and J ends lost 7 bases and 3 bases, in that order; junction bases with no gene match: 5. The CDR3 totals 14 residues. The CDR3 spells CASTAQGPNEKLFF. For the CDR3, the DNA is TGTGCCAGCACCGCACAGGGGCCTAATGAAAAACTGTTTTTT.

The chain employs TRBV5-1 and TRBJ2-3; the match to TRBD2 covers 7 bases. This CDR3 comprises 15 residues. CDR1 SGHRS and CDR2 YFSETQ come from the germline V gene. The V gene end was trimmed by 0 bases and the J gene end by 4 bases; junction bases not matched to a gene: 5. The CDR3 protein is CASSLGGTTADTQYF. The DNA for the CDR3 is TGCGCCAGCAGCTTGGGCGGGACTACCGCAGATACGCAGTATTTT.

The chain combines TRBV11-3 with TRBJ2-5; no firm D call. The V end lost 1 base, the J end lost 5 bases, and 5 bases lay between the germline ends. Germline V CDR1 and CDR2: SGHNT, YENEEA. CDR3 length: 12 amino acids. DNA of the CDR3: TGTGCCAGCAGCTTAGCCCGGGAGACCCAGTACTTC. This sequence encodes CASSLARETQYF.

This clone was seen more than once but under ten times. J is TRBJ1-2 and V is TRBV9, with TRBD1 matching 7 bases. The V gene's germline CDR1 is SGDLS and CDR2 YYNGEE. The CDR3 covers 15 residues. Trimming took 4 bases from V and 4 from J; bases not matched to a gene: 10. The CDR3 nucleotides are TGTGCCAGCAGCCCCTCGGGAGGGGGCTTCTATGGCTACACCTTC. Its protein is CASSPSGGGFYGYTF.

There are a few counts of this clone. This chain connects TRBV9 to TRBJ1-4; D is ambiguous. From germline, CDR1 is SGDLS and CDR2 YYNGEE. The CDR3 extends over 17 amino acids. Trimming took 0 bases from V and 2 from J, leaving 14 bases between them. The DNA for the CDR3 is TGTGCCAGCAGCGTAGGACCCTCCCAGACGACTAATGAAAAACTGTTTTTT. Its protein product is CASSVGPSQTTNEKLFF.

This clone was counted a few times. This sequence joins TRBV2 and TRBJ1-2; 8 positions match TRBD1. V shed 6 bases, J shed 1 base, and the junction held 4 bases outside the gene matches. The CDR3 sequence is 14 residues long. The germline V gene encodes CDR1 SNHLY and CDR2 FYNNEI. CDR3 residues: CASRGTGLNYGYTF. CDR3 nucleotides: TGTGCCAGCAGAGGGACAGGACTTAACTATGGCTACACCTTC. Using reference TRBV2 and TRBJ1-2 for the parts outside the CDR3, the full variable domain is EPEVTQTPSHQVTQMGQEVILRCVPISNHLYFYWYRQILGQKVEFLVSFYNNEISEKSEIFDDQFSVERPDGSNFTLKIRSTKLEDSAMYFCASRGTGLNYGYTFGSGTRLTVV.

The chain couples TRBV16 to TRBJ2-1, with TRBD1 as a possible D gene (5 bases). In germline, CDR1 is KGHSY, CDR2 FQNENV. Trimming took off 3 bases at V and 10 bases at J, with 10 bases between the two ends. This CDR3 is built from 12 residues. CDR3 sequence (DNA): TGTGCCAGCAGCCAGTGGCCAGGGGAGCAGTTCTTC. This translates into CASSQWPGEQFF.

The sample holds a few counts of this clone. V gene TRBV7-8 combines with J gene TRBJ2-7; possible D gene TRBD1, 5 bases. The CDR3 sequence is 13 residues long. The V end lost 7 bases, the J end lost 2 bases, and 12 bases lay between the germline ends. Germline values: CDR1 SGHVS, CDR2 FQNEAQ. The CDR3 region has the DNA TGTGCCAGCAAGGGGCAGGGTGCCTACGAGCAGTACTTC. Translation: CASKGQGAYEQYF.

V usage is TRBV30 and J usage is TRBJ2-1; the D is unclear. This CDR3 is built from 12 residues. Looked up from germline, CDR1 is GTSNPN and CDR2 is SVGIG (reference sequence). Deletions cut 0 bases from V and 12 bases from J, with 12 bases between. The CDR3 protein is CAWSVDQIGQFF. In DNA form, the CDR3 reads TGTGCCTGGAGTGTAGACCAGATCGGGCAGTTCTTC.

This chain's CDR3 is CASSLGALGTDTQYF. DNA for the CDR3: TGTGCCAGCAGCCTGGGGGCTTTGGGCACAGATACGCAGTATTTT. The gene calls are TRBV28 and TRBJ2-3, with D perhaps TRBD1 (6 bases). V shed 6 bases and J shed 1 base, with 14 bases lying between them. From germline, CDR1 is MDHEN and CDR2 SYDVKM. This CDR3 spans 15 amino acids.

The J gene is TRBJ1-4, the V gene TRBV2; D uncertain. V lost 2 bases and J 4 bases, leaving 14 bases between the germline ends. The CDR3 consists of 16 residues. From germline, CDR1 is SNHLY and CDR2 FYNNEI. CDR3 DNA: TGTGCCAGCAGTGAACTCGGGCAGCAGAATAATGAAAAACTGTTTTTT. It encodes CASSELGQQNNEKLFF.